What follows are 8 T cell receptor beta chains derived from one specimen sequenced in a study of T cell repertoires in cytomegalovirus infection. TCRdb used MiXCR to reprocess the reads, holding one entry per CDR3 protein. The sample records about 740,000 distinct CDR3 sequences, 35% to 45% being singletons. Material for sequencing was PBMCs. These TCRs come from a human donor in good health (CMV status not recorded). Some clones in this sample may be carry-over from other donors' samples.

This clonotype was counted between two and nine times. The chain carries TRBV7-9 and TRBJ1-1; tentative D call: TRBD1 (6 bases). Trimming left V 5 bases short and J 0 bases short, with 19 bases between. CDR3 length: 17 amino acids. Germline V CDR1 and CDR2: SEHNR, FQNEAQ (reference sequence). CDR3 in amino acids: CASSRKGGKGMNTEAFF. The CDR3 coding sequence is TGTGCCAGCAGCAGAAAGGGGGGCAAGGGGATGAACACTGAAGCTTTCTTT.

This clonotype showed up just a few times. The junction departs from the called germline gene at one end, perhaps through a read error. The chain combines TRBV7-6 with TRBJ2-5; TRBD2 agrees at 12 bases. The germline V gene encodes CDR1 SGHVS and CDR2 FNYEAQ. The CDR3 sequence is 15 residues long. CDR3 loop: CASSRSQASGRAEDF. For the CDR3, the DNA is TGTGCCAGCAGCAGATCCCAGGCTAGCGGGAGGGCCGAAGACTTC.

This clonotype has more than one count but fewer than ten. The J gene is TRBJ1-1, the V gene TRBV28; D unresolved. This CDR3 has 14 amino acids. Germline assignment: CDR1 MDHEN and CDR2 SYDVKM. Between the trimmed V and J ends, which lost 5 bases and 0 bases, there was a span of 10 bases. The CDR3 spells CASSLERLNTEAFF. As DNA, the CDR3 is TGTGCCAGCAGTCTGGAGAGATTGAACACTGAAGCTTTCTTT.

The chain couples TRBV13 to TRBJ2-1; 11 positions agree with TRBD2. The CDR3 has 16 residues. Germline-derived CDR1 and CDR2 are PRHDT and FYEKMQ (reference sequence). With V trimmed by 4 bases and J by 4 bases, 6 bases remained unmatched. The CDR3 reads CASSSVRTSGYNEQFF. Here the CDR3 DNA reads TGTGCCAGCAGCTCGGTTCGGACTAGCGGGTACAATGAGCAGTTCTTC.

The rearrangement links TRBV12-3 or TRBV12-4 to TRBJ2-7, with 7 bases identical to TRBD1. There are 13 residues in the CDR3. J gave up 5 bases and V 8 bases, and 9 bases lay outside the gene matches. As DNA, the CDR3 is TGTGCCAGCCGATTGTCTAGGGGGCACGAGCAGTACTTC. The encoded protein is CASRLSRGHEQYF.

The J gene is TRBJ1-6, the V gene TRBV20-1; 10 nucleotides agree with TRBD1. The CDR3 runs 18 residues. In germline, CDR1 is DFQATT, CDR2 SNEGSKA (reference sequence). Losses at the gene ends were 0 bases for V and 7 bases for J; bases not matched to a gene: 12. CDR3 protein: CSARDLQGQGKLNSPLHF. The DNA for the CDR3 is TGCAGTGCTAGAGATCTGCAGGGACAGGGGAAGTTGAATTCACCCCTCCACTTT.

CDR3 region: CASSLVGGPQYF. The CDR3 DNA follows: TGTGCCAGCAGCTTAGTCGGAGGGCCGCAGTATTTT. The chain carries TRBV11-2 and TRBJ2-3, with a weak D call TRBD2 (6 bases). CDR3 length: 12 residues. Germline-derived CDR1 and CDR2 are SGHAT and FQNNGV. V lost 1 base to trimming and J lost 10 bases, with 9 bases between them.

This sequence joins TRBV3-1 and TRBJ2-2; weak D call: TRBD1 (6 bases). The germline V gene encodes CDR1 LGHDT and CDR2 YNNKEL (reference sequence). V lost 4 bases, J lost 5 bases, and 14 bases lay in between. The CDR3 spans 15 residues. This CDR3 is CASSPPGVVTGELFF. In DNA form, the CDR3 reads TGTGCCAGCAGCCCGCCAGGGGTTGTAACCGGGGAGCTGTTTTTT.